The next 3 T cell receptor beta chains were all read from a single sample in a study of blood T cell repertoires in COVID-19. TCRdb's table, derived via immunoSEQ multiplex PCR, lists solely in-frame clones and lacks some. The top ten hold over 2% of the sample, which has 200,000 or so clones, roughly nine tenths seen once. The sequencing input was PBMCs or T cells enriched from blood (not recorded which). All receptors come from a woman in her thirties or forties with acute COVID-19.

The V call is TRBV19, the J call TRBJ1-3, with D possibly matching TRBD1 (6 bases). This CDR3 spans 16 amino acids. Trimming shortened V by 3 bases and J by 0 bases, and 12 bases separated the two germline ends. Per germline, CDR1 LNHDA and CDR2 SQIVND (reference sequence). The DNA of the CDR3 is TGTGCCAGTAGTATTGGCGGACAGTTCTCTGGAAACACCATATATTTT. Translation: CASSIGGQFSGNTIYF.

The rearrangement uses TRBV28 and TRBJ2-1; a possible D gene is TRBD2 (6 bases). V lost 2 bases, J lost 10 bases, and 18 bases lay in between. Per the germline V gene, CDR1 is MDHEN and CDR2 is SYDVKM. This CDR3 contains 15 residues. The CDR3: CASSLPGTGPREQFF. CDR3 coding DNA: TGTGCCAGCAGTTTACCCGGGACTGGCCCCAGAGAGCAGTTCTTC.

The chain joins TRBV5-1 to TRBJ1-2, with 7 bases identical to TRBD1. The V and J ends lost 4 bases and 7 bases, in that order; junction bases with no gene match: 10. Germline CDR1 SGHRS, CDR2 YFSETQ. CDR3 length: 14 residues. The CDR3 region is CASSPGQSGVGYTF. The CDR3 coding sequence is TGCGCCAGCAGCCCGGGACAGAGTGGGGTTGGCTACACCTTC.